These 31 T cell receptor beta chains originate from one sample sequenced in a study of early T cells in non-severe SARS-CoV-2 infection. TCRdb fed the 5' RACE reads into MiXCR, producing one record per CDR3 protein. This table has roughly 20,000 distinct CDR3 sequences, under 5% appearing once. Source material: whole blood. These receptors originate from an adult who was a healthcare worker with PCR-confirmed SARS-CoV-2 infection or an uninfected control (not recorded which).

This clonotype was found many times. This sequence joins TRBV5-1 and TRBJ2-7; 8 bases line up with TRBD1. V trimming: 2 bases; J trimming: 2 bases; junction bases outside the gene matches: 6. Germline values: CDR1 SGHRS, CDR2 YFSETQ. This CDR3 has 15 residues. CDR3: CASSFSGQGPYEQYF. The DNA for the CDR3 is TGCGCCAGCAGCTTTTCCGGACAGGGCCCCTACGAGCAGTACTTC.

Here the CDR3 reads CAWSVRRGAGNEQFF. CDR3 sequence (DNA): TGTGCCTGGAGTGTACGTCGTGGTGCAGGCAATGAGCAGTTCTTC. V is TRBV30 and J is TRBJ2-1; no reliable D call. Trimming cost V 0 bases and J 6 bases, with 15 bases left between them. Germline V gene sequence: CDR1 GTSNPN, CDR2 SVGIG (reference sequence). The CDR3 loop spans 15 amino acids.

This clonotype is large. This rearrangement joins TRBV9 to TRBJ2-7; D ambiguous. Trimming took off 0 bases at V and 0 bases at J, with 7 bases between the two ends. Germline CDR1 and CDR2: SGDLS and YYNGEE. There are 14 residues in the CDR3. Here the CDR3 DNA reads TGTGCCAGCAGCGTAGCGCAGAGCTCCTACGAGCAGTACTTC. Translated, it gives CASSVAQSSYEQYF. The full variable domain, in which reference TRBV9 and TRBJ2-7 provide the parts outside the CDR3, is DSGVTQTPKHLITATGQRVTLRCSPRSGDLSVYWYQQSLDQGLQFLIQYYNGEERAKGNILERFSAQQFPDLHSELNLSSLELGDSALYFCASSVAQSSYEQYFGPGTRLTVT.

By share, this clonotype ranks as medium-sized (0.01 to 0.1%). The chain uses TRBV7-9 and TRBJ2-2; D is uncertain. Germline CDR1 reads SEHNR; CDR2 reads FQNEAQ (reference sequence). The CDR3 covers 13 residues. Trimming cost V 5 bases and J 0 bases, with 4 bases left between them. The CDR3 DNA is TGTGCCAGCAGCCCTTCGAACACCGGGGAGCTGTTTTTT. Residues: CASSPSNTGELFF.

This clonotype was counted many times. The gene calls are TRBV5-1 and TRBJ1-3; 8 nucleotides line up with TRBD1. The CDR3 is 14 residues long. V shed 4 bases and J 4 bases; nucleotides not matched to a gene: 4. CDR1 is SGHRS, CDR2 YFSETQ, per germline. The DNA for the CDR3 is TGCGCCAGCAGCCCCACAGGGGGGGGAAACACCATATATTTT. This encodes CASSPTGGGNTIYF. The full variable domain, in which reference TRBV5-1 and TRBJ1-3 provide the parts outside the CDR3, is KAGVTQTPRYLIKTRGQQVTLSCSPISGHRSVSWYQQTPGQGLQFLFEYFSETQRNKGNFPGRFSGRQFSNSRSEMNVSTLELGDSALYLCASSPTGGGNTIYFGEGSWLTVV.

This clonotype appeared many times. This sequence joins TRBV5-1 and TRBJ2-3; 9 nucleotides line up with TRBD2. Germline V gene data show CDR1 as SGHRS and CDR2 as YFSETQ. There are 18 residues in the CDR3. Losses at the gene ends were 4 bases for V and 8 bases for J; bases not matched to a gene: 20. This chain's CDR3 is CASSQPGVSGGHGSTQYF. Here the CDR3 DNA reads TGCGCCAGCAGCCAGCCCGGGGTTAGCGGGGGCCACGGTTCTACGCAGTATTTT.

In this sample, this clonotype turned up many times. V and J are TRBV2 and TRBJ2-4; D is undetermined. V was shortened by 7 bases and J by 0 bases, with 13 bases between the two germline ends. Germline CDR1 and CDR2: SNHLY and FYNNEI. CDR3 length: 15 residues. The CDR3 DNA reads TGTGCCAGCACAGCAGCCCGATTAGCCAAAAACATTCAGTACTTC. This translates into CASTAARLAKNIQYF.

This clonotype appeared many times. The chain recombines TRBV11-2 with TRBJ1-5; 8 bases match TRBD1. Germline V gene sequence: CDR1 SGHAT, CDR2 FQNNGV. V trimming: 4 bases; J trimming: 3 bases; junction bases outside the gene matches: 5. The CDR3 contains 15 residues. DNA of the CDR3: TGTGCCAGCAGCTCGGGACAGGTATCCAATCAGCCCCAGCATTTT. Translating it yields CASSSGQVSNQPQHF.

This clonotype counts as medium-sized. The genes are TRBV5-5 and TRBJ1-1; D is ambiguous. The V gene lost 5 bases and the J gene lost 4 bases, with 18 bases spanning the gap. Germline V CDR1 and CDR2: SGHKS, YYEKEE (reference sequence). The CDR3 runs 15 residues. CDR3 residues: CASRLPSTVGTEAFF. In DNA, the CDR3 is TGTGCCAGCAGGTTGCCCTCGACGGTGGGCACTGAAGCTTTCTTT.

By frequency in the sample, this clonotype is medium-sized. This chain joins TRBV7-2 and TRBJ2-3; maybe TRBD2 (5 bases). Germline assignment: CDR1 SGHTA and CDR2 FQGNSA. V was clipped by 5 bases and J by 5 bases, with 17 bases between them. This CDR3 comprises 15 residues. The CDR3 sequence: CASSPSVTGVDTQYF. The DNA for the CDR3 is TGTGCCAGCAGCCCAAGCGTAACCGGGGTAGATACGCAGTATTTT. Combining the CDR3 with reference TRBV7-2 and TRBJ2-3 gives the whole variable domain GAGVSQSPSNKVTEKGKDVELRCDPISGHTALYWYRQSLGQGLEFLIYFQGNSAPDKSGLPSDRFSAERTGGSVSTLTIQRTQQEDSAVYLCASSPSVTGVDTQYFGPGTRLTVL.

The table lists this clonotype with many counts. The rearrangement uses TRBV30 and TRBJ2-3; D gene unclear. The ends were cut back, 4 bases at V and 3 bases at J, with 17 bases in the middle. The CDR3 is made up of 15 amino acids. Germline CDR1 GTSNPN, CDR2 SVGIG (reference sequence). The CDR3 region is CAWNPPLERTDTQYF. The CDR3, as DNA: TGTGCCTGGAATCCCCCCCTAGAAAGGACAGATACGCAGTATTTT.

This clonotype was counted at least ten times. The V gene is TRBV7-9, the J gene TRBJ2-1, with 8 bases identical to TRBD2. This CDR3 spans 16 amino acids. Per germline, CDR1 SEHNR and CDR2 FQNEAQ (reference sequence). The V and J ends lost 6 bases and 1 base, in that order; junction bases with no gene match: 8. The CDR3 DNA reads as TGTGCCAGCAGGTCAGCGGGGGTCCTTTCCTACAATGAGCAGTTCTTC. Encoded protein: CASRSAGVLSYNEQFF.

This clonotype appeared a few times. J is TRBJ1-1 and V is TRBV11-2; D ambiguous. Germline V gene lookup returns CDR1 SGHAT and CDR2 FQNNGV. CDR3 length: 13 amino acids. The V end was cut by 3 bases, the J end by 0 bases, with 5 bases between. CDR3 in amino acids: CASSFMVNTEAFF. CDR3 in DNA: TGTGCCAGCAGCTTCATGGTGAACACTGAAGCTTTCTTT.

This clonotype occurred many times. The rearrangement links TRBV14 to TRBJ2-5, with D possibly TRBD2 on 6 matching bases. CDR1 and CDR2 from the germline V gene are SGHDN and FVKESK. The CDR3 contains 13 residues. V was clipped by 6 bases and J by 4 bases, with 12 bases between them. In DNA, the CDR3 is TGTGCCAGCAGTCTGACTAGTAGAGAGACCCAGTACTTC. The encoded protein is CASSLTSRETQYF. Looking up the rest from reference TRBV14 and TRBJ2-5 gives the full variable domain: EAGVTQFPSHSVIEKGQTVTLRCDPISGHDNLYWYRRVMGKEIKFLLHFVKESKQDESGMPNNRFLAERTGGTYSTLKVQPAELEDSGVYFCASSLTSRETQYFGPGTRLLVL.

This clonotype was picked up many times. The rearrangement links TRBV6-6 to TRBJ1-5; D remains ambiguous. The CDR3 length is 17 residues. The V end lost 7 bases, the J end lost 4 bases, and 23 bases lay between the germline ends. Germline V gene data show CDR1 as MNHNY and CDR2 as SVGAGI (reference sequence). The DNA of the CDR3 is TGTGCCAGCAAAGTGGCTGGTGGTGGGGTTTCAAATCAGCCCCAGCATTTT. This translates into CASKVAGGGVSNQPQHF.

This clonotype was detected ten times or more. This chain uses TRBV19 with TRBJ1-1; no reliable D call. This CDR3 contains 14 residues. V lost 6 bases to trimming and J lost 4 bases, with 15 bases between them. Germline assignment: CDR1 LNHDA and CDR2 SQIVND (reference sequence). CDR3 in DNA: TGTGCCAGTAGCGTCTTCGTGACTAGCACTGAAGCTTTCTTT. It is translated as CASSVFVTSTEAFF.

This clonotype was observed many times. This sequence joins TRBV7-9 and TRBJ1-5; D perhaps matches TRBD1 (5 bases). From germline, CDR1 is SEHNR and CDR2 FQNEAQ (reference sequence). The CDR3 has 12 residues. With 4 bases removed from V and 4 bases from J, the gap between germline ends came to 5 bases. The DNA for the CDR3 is TGTGCCAGCAGCTCAGGGAATCAGCCCCAGCATTTT. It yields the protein CASSSGNQPQHF. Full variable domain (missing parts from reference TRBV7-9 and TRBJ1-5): DTGVSQNPRHKITKRGQNVTFRCDPISEHNRLYWYRQTLGQGPEFLTYFQNEAQLEKSRLLSDRFSAERPKGSFSTLEIQRTEQGDSAMYLCASSSGNQPQHFGDGTRLSIL.

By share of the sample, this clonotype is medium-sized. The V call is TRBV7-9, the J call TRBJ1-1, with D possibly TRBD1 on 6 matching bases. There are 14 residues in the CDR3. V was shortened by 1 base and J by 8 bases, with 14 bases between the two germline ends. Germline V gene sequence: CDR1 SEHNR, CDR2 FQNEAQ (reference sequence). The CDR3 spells CASSLDGRGGEAFF. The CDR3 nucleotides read TGTGCCAGCAGCTTAGACGGCAGGGGCGGGGAAGCTTTCTTT.

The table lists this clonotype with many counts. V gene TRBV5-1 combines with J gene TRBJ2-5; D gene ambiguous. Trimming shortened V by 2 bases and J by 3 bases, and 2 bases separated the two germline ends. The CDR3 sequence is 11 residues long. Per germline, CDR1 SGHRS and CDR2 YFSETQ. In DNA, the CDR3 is TGCGCCAGCAGCTTAGAAGAGACCCAGTACTTC. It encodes CASSLEETQYF.

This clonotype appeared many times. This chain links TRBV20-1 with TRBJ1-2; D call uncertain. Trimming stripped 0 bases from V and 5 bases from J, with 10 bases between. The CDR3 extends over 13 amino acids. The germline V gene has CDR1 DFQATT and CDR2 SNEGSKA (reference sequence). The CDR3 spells CSAREGGLYGYTF. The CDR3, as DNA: TGCAGTGCTAGAGAGGGCGGATTGTATGGCTACACCTTC.

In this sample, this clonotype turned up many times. The CDR3 DNA sequence: TGTGCCAGCAGCCAAAGTTTTGGAGGGGGTGGCTACGAGCAGTACTTC. It specifies CASSQSFGGGGYEQYF. This chain uses TRBV14 with TRBJ2-7; either TRBD1 or TRBD2 may supply D (6 bases each). This CDR3 region has 16 residues. Germline-derived CDR1 and CDR2 are SGHDN and FVKESK. Trimming took 2 bases from V and 3 from J, leaving 17 bases between them. Combining the CDR3 with reference TRBV14 and TRBJ2-7 gives the whole variable domain EAGVTQFPSHSVIEKGQTVTLRCDPISGHDNLYWYRRVMGKEIKFLLHFVKESKQDESGMPNNRFLAERTGGTYSTLKVQPAELEDSGVYFCASSQSFGGGGYEQYFGPGTRLTVT.

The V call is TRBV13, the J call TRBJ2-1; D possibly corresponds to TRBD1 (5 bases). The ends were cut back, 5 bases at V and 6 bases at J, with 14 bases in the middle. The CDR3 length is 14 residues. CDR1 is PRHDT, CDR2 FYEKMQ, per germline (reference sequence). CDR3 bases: TGTGCCAGCAGCCCTCTTGGCAGGGCCAATGAGCAGTTCTTC. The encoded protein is CASSPLGRANEQFF. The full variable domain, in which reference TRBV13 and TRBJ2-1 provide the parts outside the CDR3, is AAGVIQSPRHLIKEKRETATLKCYPIPRHDTVYWYQQGPGQDPQFLISFYEKMQSDKGSIPDRFSAQQFSDYHSELNMSSLELGDSALYFCASSPLGRANEQFFGPGTRLTVL.

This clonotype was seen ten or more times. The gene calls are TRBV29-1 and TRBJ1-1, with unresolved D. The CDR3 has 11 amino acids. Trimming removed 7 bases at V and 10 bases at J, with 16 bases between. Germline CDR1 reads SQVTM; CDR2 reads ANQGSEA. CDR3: CSAYAARGAFF. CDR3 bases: TGCAGCGCATATGCGGCTCGGGGAGCTTTCTTT.

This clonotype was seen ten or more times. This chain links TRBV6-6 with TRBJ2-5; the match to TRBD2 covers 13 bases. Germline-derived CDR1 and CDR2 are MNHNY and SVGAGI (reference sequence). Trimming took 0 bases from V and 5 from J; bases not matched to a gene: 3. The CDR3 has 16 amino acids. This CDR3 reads CASSYSGLAGAETQYF. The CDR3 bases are TGTGCCAGCAGTTACTCCGGACTAGCGGGGGCGGAGACCCAGTACTTC.

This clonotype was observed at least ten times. This chain's CDR3 is CASRGDRGRLNQPQHF. CDR3 DNA: TGTGCCAGCAGGGGGGACAGGGGCCGCCTCAATCAGCCCCAGCATTTT. The chain has TRBV2 and TRBJ1-5; TRBD1 matches 10 bases. Germline CDR1 SNHLY, CDR2 FYNNEI. The CDR3 loop spans 16 amino acids. The trim removed 6 bases at V and 3 bases at J, leaving 8 bases unmatched.

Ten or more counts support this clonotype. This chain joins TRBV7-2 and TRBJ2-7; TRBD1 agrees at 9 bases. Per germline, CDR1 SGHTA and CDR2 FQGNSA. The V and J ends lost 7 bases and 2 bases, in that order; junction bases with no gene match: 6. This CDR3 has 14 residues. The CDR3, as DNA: TGTGCCAGCACCCCGGGACAGGGCGCCTACGAGCAGTACTTC. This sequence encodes CASTPGQGAYEQYF.

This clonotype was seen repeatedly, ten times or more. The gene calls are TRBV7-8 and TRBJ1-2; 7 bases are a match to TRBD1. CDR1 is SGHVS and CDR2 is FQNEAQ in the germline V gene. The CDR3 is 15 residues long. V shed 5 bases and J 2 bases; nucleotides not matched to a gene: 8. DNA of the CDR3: TGTGCCAGCAGCCGGGGGACAGTCAGGAACTATGGCTACACCTTC. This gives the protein CASSRGTVRNYGYTF. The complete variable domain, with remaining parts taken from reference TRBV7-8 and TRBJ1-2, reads GAGVSQSPRYKVAKRGQDVALRCDPISGHVSLFWYQQALGQGPEFLTYFQNEAQLDKSGLPSDRFFAERPEGSVSTLKIQRTQQEDSAVYLCASSRGTVRNYGYTFGSGTRLTVV.

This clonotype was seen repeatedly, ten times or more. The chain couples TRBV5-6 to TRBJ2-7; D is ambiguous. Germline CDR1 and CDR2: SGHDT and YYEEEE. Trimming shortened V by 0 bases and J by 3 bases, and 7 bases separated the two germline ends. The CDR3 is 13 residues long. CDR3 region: CASSLGLIYEQYF. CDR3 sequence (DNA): TGTGCCAGCAGCTTGGGGTTAATCTACGAGCAGTACTTC.

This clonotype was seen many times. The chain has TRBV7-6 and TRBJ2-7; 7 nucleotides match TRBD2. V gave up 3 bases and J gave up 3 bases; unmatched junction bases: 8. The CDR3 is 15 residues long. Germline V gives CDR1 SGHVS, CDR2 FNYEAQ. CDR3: CASSFFSSGDYEQYF. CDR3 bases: TGTGCCAGCAGCTTTTTTTCGAGCGGGGACTACGAGCAGTACTTC.

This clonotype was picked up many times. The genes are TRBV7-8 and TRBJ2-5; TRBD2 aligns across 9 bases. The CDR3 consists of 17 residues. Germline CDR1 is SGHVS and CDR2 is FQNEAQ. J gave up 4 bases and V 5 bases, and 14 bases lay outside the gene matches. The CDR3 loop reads CASSQDLRLAVRETQYF. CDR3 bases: TGTGCCAGCAGCCAAGACCTGCGACTAGCGGTACGAGAGACCCAGTACTTC. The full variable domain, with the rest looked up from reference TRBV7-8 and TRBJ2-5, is GAGVSQSPRYKVAKRGQDVALRCDPISGHVSLFWYQQALGQGPEFLTYFQNEAQLDKSGLPSDRFFAERPEGSVSTLKIQRTQQEDSAVYLCASSQDLRLAVRETQYFGPGTRLLVL.

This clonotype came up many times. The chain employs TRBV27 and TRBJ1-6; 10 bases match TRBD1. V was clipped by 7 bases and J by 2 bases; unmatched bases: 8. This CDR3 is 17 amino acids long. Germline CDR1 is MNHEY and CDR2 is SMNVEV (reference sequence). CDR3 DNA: TGTGCCAGCAAGAAGGGGGACAGGGGCGCCTATAATTCACCCCTCCACTTT. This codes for CASKKGDRGAYNSPLHF.